The 24 T cell receptor beta chains below all came from one sample that was sequenced in a study of T cells in Graves' hyperthyroidism and ophthalmopathy. Researchers took RNA transcripts and amplified the TCR beta CDR3 regions from them. During a first-round RT-PCR of the TCR CDR3, the HTBI primer set was used. MiXCR, run by TCRdb on the multiplex PCR reads, gives a single entry per CDR3 protein. This sample has about 640,000 distinct CDR3 sequences, with over 40% found just once. The sample taken for sequencing was peripheral blood or thyroid tissue (not recorded which). These TCRs come from an adult man with Graves' disease, either hyperthyroidism or ophthalmopathy (not recorded which).

As regards this clonotype: A read error is possible here, since a much larger clone lies one base away. Written as DNA, the CDR3 is TGTGCCACCAGTGACAGGGTAGAGGGTAGCTACACCTTC. Translating it yields CATSDRVEGSYTF. The chain joins TRBV24-1 to TRBJ1-2; D is possibly TRBD1 (5 bases). The CDR3 spans 13 residues. The V end lost 4 bases, the J end lost 9 bases, and 14 bases lay between the germline ends. CDR1 is KGHDR and CDR2 is SFDVKD in the germline V gene.

This clonotype was recorded at least ten times. The chain employs TRBV7-2 and TRBJ1-2; no firm D call. CDR1 SGHTA and CDR2 FQGNSA come from the germline V gene. Trimming shortened V by 5 bases and J by 6 bases, and 10 bases separated the two germline ends. The CDR3 runs 12 residues. The chain's CDR3 is CASSARSDGYTF. CDR3 coding DNA: TGTGCCAGCAGCGCACGATCGGATGGCTACACCTTC.

Concerning this clonotype itself: With a much larger clone just one base away, this may be a read error. CDR3 region: CASSRDVDTAELFF. CDR3 nucleotide sequence: TGCGCCAGCAGTAGGGACGTCGACACCGCGGAGCTGTTTTTT. The chain has TRBV10-1 and TRBJ2-2; tentatively, D is TRBD1 or TRBD2 (5 bases each). CDR3 size: 14 residues. CDR1 is WNHNN, CDR2 SYGVQD, per germline (reference sequence).

The chain combines TRBV14 with TRBJ1-3, with D possibly TRBD1 on 5 matching bases. From germline, CDR1 is SGHDN and CDR2 FVKESK. This CDR3 comprises 15 residues. V was shortened by 2 bases and J by 9 bases, with 17 bases between the two germline ends. The CDR3 DNA is TGTGCCAGCAGCCAAACAGGAGGGTTTGGGAGCACCATATATTTT. It encodes CASSQTGGFGSTIYF.

V and J are TRBV20-1 and TRBJ2-7, with TRBD2 as a possible D gene (5 bases). The CDR3 runs to 12 residues. V lost 3 bases, J lost 6 bases, and 12 bases lay in between. Germline lookup yields CDR1 DFQATT and CDR2 SNEGSKA (reference sequence). The CDR3 sequence is CSARFGLPEQYF. For the CDR3, the DNA is TGCAGTGCTAGGTTTGGACTCCCCGAGCAGTACTTC.

This chain connects TRBV19 to TRBJ1-5; D is possibly TRBD1 (5 bases). The germline V and J ends were trimmed by 7 bases and 3 bases, with 13 bases remaining between them. The germline CDR1 and CDR2 sequences are LNHDA and SQIVND (reference sequence). The CDR3 has 14 residues. The CDR3 protein is CASKAQGANQPQHF. As DNA, the CDR3 is TGTGCCAGTAAGGCCCAGGGTGCCAATCAGCCCCAGCATTTT.

This clonotype was picked up a small number of times. The gene calls are TRBV2 and TRBJ1-5; 7 bases fit TRBD1. Germline CDR1 SNHLY, CDR2 FYNNEI. The V gene end was trimmed by 6 bases and the J gene end by 5 bases; junction bases not matched to a gene: 16. The CDR3 loop spans 17 amino acids. The chain's CDR3 is CASSPWTGIGTYQPQHF. CDR3 nucleotides: TGTGCCAGCAGCCCCTGGACAGGTATCGGGACCTATCAGCCCCAGCATTTT.

This clonotype showed up many times. The chain uses TRBV20-1 and TRBJ1-1; D unclear. CDR3 length: 14 residues. Per the germline V gene, CDR1 is DFQATT and CDR2 is SNEGSKA (reference sequence). Trimming removed 3 bases at V and 3 bases at J, with 14 bases between. DNA of the CDR3: TGCAGTGCTAGTGAACCACTCGGGGACACTGAAGCTTTCTTT. This gives the protein CSASEPLGDTEAFF.

A few counts support this clonotype. One end of the junction is discordant with germline, which a read error may explain. The J gene is TRBJ2-7, the V gene TRBV7-7, with TRBD1 identical over 7 bases. Germline V gene lookup returns CDR1 SSHAT and CDR2 FNYEAQ (reference sequence). The CDR3 consists of 15 residues. CDR3 in amino acids: CASSPTPAGGSEQYF. CDR3 bases: TGTGCTAGCAGCCCCACCCCGGCAGGGGGTAGCGAGCAGTACTTC. Full variable domain (rest looked up from reference TRBV7-7 and TRBJ2-7): GAGVSQSPRYKVTKRGQDVTLRCDPISSHATLYWYQQALGQGPEFLTYFNYEAQPDKSGLPSDRFSAERPEGSISTLTIQRTEQRDSAMYRCASSPTPAGGSEQYFGPGTRLTVT.

This chain links TRBV2 with TRBJ2-1, with D possibly being TRBD2 (6 bases). Germline CDR1 reads SNHLY; CDR2 reads FYNNEI. CDR3 length: 14 amino acids. V lost 2 bases, J lost 9 bases, and 14 bases lay in between. The CDR3 nucleotides are TGTGCCAGCAGTGAACAGGGAGGCGACACTGAGCAGTTCTTC. Translation: CASSEQGGDTEQFF.

To note about this clonotype: A much larger clone differs by one base, so this may be a read error. This rearrangement joins TRBV7-9 to TRBJ2-7; no reliable D call. Germline V gene data show CDR1 as SEHNR and CDR2 as FQNEAQ (reference sequence). CDR3 length: 13 residues. The CDR3 here is CGSSMPWGYEQYF. The CDR3 DNA is TGTGGCAGCAGCATGCCGTGGGGCTACGAGCAGTACTTC. The whole variable domain, filled in from reference TRBV7-9 and TRBJ2-7, reads DTGVSQNPRHKITKRGQNVTFRCDPISEHNRLYWYRQTLGQGPEFLTYFQNEAQLEKSRLLSDRFSAERPKGSFSTLEIQRTEQGDSAMYLCGSSMPWGYEQYFGPGTRLTVT.

The J gene is TRBJ1-1, the V gene TRBV24-1, with 11 bases lining up with TRBD1. V dropped 6 bases and J dropped 1; count of bases not matched to a gene: 6. This CDR3 comprises 16 residues. The germline gives CDR1 KGHDR, CDR2 SFDVKD. The CDR3 is CATSMGGQGENTEAFF. CDR3 sequence (DNA): TGTGCCACCAGTATGGGGGGACAGGGGGAGAACACTGAAGCTTTCTTT.

V is TRBV2 and J is TRBJ1-6; D unclear. The germline V gene has CDR1 SNHLY and CDR2 FYNNEI. V lost 5 bases and J lost 7, with 6 bases in between. This CDR3 is built from 12 residues. The CDR3 DNA sequence: TGTGCCAGCAGTTTAATAAATTCACCCCTCCACTTT. Translated, it gives CASSLINSPLHF.

This chain uses TRBV7-9 with TRBJ1-2; D possibly corresponds to TRBD1 (5 bases). The CDR3 spans 15 residues. V lost 8 bases, J lost 1 base, and 17 bases lay in between. Germline loops: CDR1 SEHNR, CDR2 FQNEAQ (reference sequence). The CDR3: CASSPSRDVNYGYTF. As DNA, the CDR3 is TGTGCCAGCTCACCTTCTAGGGACGTTAACTATGGCTACACCTTC.

This clonotype was seen repeatedly, ten times or more. This chain joins TRBV2 and TRBJ2-5; D may match TRBD1 or TRBD2 (5 bases each). Deletions cut 6 bases from V and 1 base from J, with 15 bases between. In germline, CDR1 is SNHLY, CDR2 FYNNEI. The CDR3 spans 15 residues. The CDR3 bases are TGTGCCAGCAGGGGGGAGCGCTTGGCCCAAGAGACCCAGTACTTC. This encodes CASRGERLAQETQYF. The whole variable domain, remainder taken from reference TRBV2 and TRBJ2-5, is EPEVTQTPSHQVTQMGQEVILRCVPISNHLYFYWYRQILGQKVEFLVSFYNNEISEKSEIFDDQFSVERPDGSNFTLKIRSTKLEDSAMYFCASRGERLAQETQYFGPGTRLLVL.

CDR3 nucleotide sequence: TGTGCCAGCAGTTCGGTCGCCGGGGATTCACCCCTCCACTTT. Encoded protein: CASSSVAGDSPLHF. The chain is built from TRBV6-6 and TRBJ1-6; D is undetermined. The CDR3 is made up of 14 amino acids. Germline loops: CDR1 MNHNY, CDR2 SVGAGI (reference sequence). Trimming removed 4 bases at V and 8 bases at J, with 12 bases between.

In its sample, this clonotype was seen many times. V and J are TRBV6-5 and TRBJ2-2; D gene unclear. Looked up from germline, CDR1 is MNHEY and CDR2 is SVGAGI. This CDR3 contains 13 residues. V lost 8 bases and J lost 0, with 7 bases in between. The DNA for the CDR3 is TGTGCCAGCCTACCCGCGAACACCGGGGAGCTGTTTTTT. Its protein product is CASLPANTGELFF.

Concerning this clonotype itself: This may come from a read error, since a much larger clone is one base off. The chain combines TRBV20-1 with TRBJ1-6, with 7 bases aligning to TRBD1. The CDR3 totals 15 residues. CDR1 is DFQATT, CDR2 SNEGSKA, per germline (reference sequence). The V gene end was trimmed by 1 base and the J gene end by 5 bases; junction bases not matched to a gene: 5. CDR3 bases: TGCAGTGCTAGAGTGAACAGGGGTAATAATTCACCCCTCCACTTT. Protein product: CSARVNRGNNSPLHF.

This clonotype was seen repeatedly, ten times or more. The chain recombines TRBV9 with TRBJ1-3; 10 bases are a match to TRBD1. The CDR3 extends over 16 amino acids. Germline V gene data show CDR1 as SGDLS and CDR2 as YYNGEE. V lost 0 bases, J lost 1 base, and 1 base stayed unmatched. CDR3 in amino acids: CASSVAGQGSGNTIYF. CDR3 DNA sequence: TGTGCCAGCAGCGTAGCGGGACAGGGGTCTGGAAACACCATATATTTT. The full variable domain, with the rest looked up from reference TRBV9 and TRBJ1-3, is DSGVTQTPKHLITATGQRVTLRCSPRSGDLSVYWYQQSLDQGLQFLIQYYNGEERAKGNILERFSAQQFPDLHSELNLSSLELGDSALYFCASSVAGQGSGNTIYFGEGSWLTVV.

The chain recombines TRBV20-1 with TRBJ2-5, with 7 bases fitting TRBD1. The DNA end favors TRBJ2-4, so the J call may be wrong. Germline assignment: CDR1 DFQATT and CDR2 SNEGSKA (reference sequence). The CDR3 is 19 residues long. The CDR3 nucleotides are TGCAGTGCTAGTACCCTCTTGGCGGACAGGTCAAGGGACAAAAACATTCAGTACTTC. Translation: CSASTLLADRSRDKNIQYF.

This chain links TRBV28 with TRBJ1-2, with D uncertain. The length of the CDR3 is 13 residues. CDR1 and CDR2 from the germline V gene are MDHEN and SYDVKM. Trimming stripped 6 bases from V and 7 bases from J, with 15 bases between. CDR3 sequence: CASRPNQESGYTF. The CDR3 DNA sequence: TGTGCCAGCAGACCAAATCAGGAGTCTGGCTACACCTTC.

The sample holds one count of this clonotype. The J gene is TRBJ1-5, the V gene TRBV5-1, with a weak D call TRBD1 (5 bases). The CDR3 consists of 14 residues. CDR1 is SGHRS and CDR2 is YFSETQ in the germline V gene. V was trimmed by 6 bases and J by 2 bases, leaving 12 bases between them. CDR3 DNA: TGCGCCAGCACCCTCGGGGGGGGCAATCAGCCCCAGCATTTT. This codes for CASTLGGGNQPQHF.

This clonotype was counted ten times or more. V is TRBV7-2 and J is TRBJ2-5; 9 bases align to TRBD2. The CDR3 totals 13 residues. Losses at the gene ends were 6 bases for V and 5 bases for J; bases not matched to a gene: 4. CDR1 is SGHTA and CDR2 is FQGNSA in the germline V gene. CDR3 nucleotides: TGTGCCAGCAGTCCCGGACTAGCGGAGACCCAGTACTTC. This encodes CASSPGLAETQYF.

The J gene is TRBJ1-4, the V gene TRBV7-9, with 7 bases identical to TRBD1. Germline CDR1 SEHNR, CDR2 FQNEAQ (reference sequence). Losses at the gene ends were 5 bases for V and 5 bases for J; bases not matched to a gene: 5. The CDR3 totals 14 residues. The CDR3 here is CASSGDRVNEKLFF. The CDR3 coding sequence is TGTGCCAGCAGCGGAGACAGGGTAAATGAAAAACTGTTTTTT.